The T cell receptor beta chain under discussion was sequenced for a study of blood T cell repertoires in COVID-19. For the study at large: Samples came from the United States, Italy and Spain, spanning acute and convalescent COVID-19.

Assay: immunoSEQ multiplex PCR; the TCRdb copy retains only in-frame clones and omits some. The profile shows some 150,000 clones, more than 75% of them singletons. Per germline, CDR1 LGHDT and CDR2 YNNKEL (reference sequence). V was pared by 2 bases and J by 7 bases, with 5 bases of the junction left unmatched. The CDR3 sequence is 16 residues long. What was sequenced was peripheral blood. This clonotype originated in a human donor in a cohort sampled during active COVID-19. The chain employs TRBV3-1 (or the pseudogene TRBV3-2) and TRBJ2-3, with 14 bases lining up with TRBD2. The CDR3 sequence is CASSQRLAGGPYTQYF. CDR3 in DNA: TGTGCCAGCAGCCAAAGACTAGCGGGAGGGCCGTATACGCAGTATTTT.